This entry lists 8 T cell receptor beta chains sequenced from one sample in a study of cytomegalovirus exposure and HLA in healthy donors. Researchers ran the PCR with 60 Vbeta and 13 Jbeta primers. TCRdb's copy holds only in-frame clones and misses some; the assay was immunoSEQ multiplex PCR. The sample consists of about 150,000 clones, over 75% of them appearing once. The sequencing sample was made of PBMCs. Every receptor here comes from a man aged 35 to 55 in good health and CMV-seronegative.

The chain links TRBV7-6 to TRBJ2-5; the D gene is possibly TRBD2 (5 bases). Trimming removed 6 bases from V and 3 bases from J, with 14 bases in between. The CDR3 spans 14 residues. CDR1 SGHVS and CDR2 FNYEAQ come from the germline V gene. CDR3 nucleotide sequence: TGTGCCAGCAGACCACCCCGGGATAAAGAGACCCAGTACTTC. It encodes CASRPPRDKETQYF.

This clone showed up just a few times. In DNA, the CDR3 is TGTGCCAGTAGTACGCCTAGCGGGTACAATGAGCAGTTCTTC. It codes for CASSTPSGYNEQFF. The chain carries TRBV19 and TRBJ2-1, with 8 bases that match TRBD2. The CDR3 contains 14 residues. CDR1 and CDR2 from the germline V gene are LNHDA and SQIVND (reference sequence). The V gene end was trimmed by 4 bases and the J gene end by 4 bases; junction bases not matched to a gene: 3.

This chain connects TRBV7-2 to TRBJ1-1, with D unresolved. CDR3 length equals 16 residues. V lost 4 bases, J lost 0 bases, and 15 bases lay in between. From germline, CDR1 is SGHTA and CDR2 FQGNSA. CDR3: CASSSPPSTMNTEAFF. DNA for the CDR3: TGTGCCAGCAGCTCCCCCCCAAGCACCATGAACACTGAAGCTTTCTTT.

The chain carries TRBV5-4 and TRBJ2-7; 7 bases line up with TRBD1. This CDR3 region has 15 residues. Unmatched junction bases numbered 9, after V lost 2 bases and J lost 4 bases. The germline V gene has CDR1 SGHNT and CDR2 YYREEE (reference sequence). CDR3 in amino acids: CASSLGPGQQYEQYF. CDR3 DNA: TGTGCCAGCAGCTTAGGGCCGGGACAGCAATACGAGCAGTACTTC.

The chain employs TRBV28 and TRBJ2-7; 9 bases map to TRBD1. The CDR3 has 15 residues. Germline V gives CDR1 MDHEN, CDR2 SYDVKM. V lost 5 bases and J lost 5; bases outside the gene matches: 10. The CDR3 protein is CASSPTGTGTHEQYF. CDR3 nucleotide sequence: TGTGCCAGCAGTCCCACCGGGACAGGGACCCACGAGCAGTACTTC.

The V and J genes are TRBV10-3 and TRBJ1-6; D is unresolved. This CDR3 is built from 15 residues. CDR1 ENHRY and CDR2 SYGVKD come from the germline V gene. Trimming shortened V by 0 bases and J by 9 bases, and 12 bases separated the two germline ends. The CDR3 sequence is CAISESGSAASPLHF. In DNA, the CDR3 is TGTGCCATCAGTGAGTCCGGATCAGCGGCTTCACCCCTCCACTTT.

This clone was counted a few times. This chain connects TRBV28 to TRBJ2-7; no clear D gene. From germline, CDR1 is MDHEN and CDR2 SYDVKM. This CDR3 comprises 12 residues. V was trimmed by 6 bases and J by 3 bases, leaving 9 bases between them. CDR3 sequence (DNA): TGTGCCAGCAGCCTGCTAAACTACGAGCAGTACTTC. It encodes CASSLLNYEQYF.

In this sample, this clone turned up once. The chain uses TRBV11-2 and TRBJ2-3; no firm D call. V was trimmed by 3 bases and J by 5 bases, leaving 9 bases between them. This CDR3 spans 13 amino acids. Germline lookup yields CDR1 SGHAT and CDR2 FQNNGV. CDR3 nucleotides: TGTGCCAGCAGCTTGGGCGTTGTAGATACGCAGTATTTT. It encodes CASSLGVVDTQYF. The full variable domain, completed using reference TRBV11-2 and TRBJ2-3, is EAGVAQSPRYKIIEKRQSVAFWCNPISGHATLYWYQQILGQGPKLLIQFQNNGVVDDSQLPKDRFSAERLKGVDSTLKIQPAKLEDSAVYLCASSLGVVDTQYFGPGTRLTVL.